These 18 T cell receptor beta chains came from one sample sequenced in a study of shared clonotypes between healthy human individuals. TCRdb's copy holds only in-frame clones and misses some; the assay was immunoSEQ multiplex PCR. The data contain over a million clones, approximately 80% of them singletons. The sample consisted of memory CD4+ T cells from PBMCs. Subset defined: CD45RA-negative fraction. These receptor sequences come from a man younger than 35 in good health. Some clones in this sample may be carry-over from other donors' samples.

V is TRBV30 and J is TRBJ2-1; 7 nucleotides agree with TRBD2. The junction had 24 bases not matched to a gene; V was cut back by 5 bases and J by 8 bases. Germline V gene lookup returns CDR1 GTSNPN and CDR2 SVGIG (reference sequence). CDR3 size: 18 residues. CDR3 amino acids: CAWGPGRFLGGSIDEQFF. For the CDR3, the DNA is TGTGCCTGGGGTCCGGGACGGTTTCTGGGCGGGAGTATCGATGAGCAGTTCTTC.

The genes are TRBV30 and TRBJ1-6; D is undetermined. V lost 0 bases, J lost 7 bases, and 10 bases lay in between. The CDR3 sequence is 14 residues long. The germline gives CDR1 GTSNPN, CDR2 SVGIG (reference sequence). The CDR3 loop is CAWSVGWRNSPLHF. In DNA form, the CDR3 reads TGTGCCTGGAGTGTAGGTTGGCGGAATTCACCCCTCCACTTT.

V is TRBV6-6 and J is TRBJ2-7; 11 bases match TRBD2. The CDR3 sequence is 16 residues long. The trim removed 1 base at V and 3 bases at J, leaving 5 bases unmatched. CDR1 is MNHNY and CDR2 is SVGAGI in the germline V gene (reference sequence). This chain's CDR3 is CASSYWLAGGHYEQYF. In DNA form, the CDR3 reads TGTGCCAGCAGTTACTGGCTAGCGGGAGGACACTACGAGCAGTACTTC.

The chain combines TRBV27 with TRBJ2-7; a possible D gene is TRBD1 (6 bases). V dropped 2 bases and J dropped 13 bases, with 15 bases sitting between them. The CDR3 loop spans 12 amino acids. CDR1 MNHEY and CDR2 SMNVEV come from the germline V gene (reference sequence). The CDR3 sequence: CASSLTGQVIYF. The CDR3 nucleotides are TGTGCCAGCAGTTTAACAGGGCAGGTGATTTACTTC.

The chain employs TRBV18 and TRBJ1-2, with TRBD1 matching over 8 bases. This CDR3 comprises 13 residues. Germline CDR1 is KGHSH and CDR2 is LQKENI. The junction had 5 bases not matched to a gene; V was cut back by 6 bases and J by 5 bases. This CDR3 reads CASSTDRVYGYTF. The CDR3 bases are TGTGCCAGCTCGACGGACAGGGTGTATGGCTACACCTTC. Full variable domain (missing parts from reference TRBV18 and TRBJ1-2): NAGVMQNPRHLVRRRGQEARLRCSPMKGHSHVYWYRQLPEEGLKFMVYLQKENIIDESGMPKERFSAEFPKEGPSILRIQQVVRGDSAAYFCASSTDRVYGYTFGSGTRLTVV.

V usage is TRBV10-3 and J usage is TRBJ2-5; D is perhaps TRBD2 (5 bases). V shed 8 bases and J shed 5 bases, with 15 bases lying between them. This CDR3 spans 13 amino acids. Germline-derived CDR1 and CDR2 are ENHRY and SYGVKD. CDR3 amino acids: CAIGLQAEETQYF. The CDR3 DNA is TGTGCCATCGGACTGCAGGCGGAGGAGACCCAGTACTTC.

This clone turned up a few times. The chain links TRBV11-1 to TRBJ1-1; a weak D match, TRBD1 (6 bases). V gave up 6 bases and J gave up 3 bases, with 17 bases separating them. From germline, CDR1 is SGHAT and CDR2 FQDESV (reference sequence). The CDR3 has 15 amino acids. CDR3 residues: CASSTDPGADTEAFF. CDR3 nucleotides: TGTGCCAGCAGTACCGACCCGGGGGCGGACACTGAAGCTTTCTTT.

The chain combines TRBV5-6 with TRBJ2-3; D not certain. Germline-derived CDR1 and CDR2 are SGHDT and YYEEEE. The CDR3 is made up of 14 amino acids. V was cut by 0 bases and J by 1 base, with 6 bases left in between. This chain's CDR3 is CASSLVRGTDTQYF. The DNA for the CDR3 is TGTGCCAGCAGCTTGGTTAGGGGCACAGATACGCAGTATTTT.

CDR3 loop: CASSLGVAGTDTQYF. The CDR3 nucleotides read TGTGCCAGCAGCTTAGGGGTAGCGGGCACAGATACGCAGTATTTT. The rearrangement joins TRBV7-9 to TRBJ2-3; weak D call: TRBD2 (6 bases). The V end lost 1 base, the J end lost 1 base, and 9 bases lay between the germline ends. CDR3 length: 15 amino acids. Germline V gene sequence: CDR1 SEHNR, CDR2 FQNEAQ (reference sequence).

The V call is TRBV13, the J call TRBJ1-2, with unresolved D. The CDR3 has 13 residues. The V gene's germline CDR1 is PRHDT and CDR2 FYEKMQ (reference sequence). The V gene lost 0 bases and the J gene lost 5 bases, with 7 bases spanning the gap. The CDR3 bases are TGTGCCAGCAGCTTAGGGGACCGATATGGCTACACCTTC. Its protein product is CASSLGDRYGYTF. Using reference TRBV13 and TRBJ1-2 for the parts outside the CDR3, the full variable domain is AAGVIQSPRHLIKEKRETATLKCYPIPRHDTVYWYQQGPGQDPQFLISFYEKMQSDKGSIPDRFSAQQFSDYHSELNMSSLELGDSALYFCASSLGDRYGYTFGSGTRLTVV.

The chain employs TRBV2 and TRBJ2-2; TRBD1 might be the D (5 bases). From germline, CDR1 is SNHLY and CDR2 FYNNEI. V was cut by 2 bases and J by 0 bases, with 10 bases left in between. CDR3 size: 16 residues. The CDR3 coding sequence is TGTGCCAGCAGTGAACTGTCAGGGACGAACACCGGGGAGCTGTTTTTT. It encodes CASSELSGTNTGELFF.

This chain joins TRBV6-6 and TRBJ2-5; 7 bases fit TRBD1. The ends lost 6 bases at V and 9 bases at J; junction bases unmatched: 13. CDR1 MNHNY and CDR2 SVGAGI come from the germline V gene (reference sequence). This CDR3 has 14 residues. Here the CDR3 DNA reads TGTGCCAGCAGCTATGGGGACAGTTGGGGGCCCCAGTACTTC. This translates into CASSYGDSWGPQYF.

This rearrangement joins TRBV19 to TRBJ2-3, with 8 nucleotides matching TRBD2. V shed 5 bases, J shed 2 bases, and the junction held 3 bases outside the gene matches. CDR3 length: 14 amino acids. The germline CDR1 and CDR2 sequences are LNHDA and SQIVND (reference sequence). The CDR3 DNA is TGTGCCAGTAGTGTGACTAGCGCCACAGATACGCAGTATTTT. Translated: CASSVTSATDTQYF.

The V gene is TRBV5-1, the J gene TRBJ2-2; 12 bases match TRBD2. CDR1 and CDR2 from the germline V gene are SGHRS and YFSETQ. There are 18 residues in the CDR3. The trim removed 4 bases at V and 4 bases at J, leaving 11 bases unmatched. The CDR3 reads CASSGGTSGLDSTGELFF. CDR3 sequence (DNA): TGCGCCAGCAGCGGAGGGACTAGCGGGCTGGATAGCACCGGGGAGCTGTTTTTT.

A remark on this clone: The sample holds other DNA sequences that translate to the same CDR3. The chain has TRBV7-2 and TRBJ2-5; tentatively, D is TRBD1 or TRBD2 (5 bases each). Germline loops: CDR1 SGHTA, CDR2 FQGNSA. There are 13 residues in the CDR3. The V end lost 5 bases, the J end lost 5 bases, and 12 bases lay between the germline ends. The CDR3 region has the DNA TGTGCCAGCAGCCTAGTGTGGGGGGAGACCCAGTACTTC. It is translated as CASSLVWGETQYF.

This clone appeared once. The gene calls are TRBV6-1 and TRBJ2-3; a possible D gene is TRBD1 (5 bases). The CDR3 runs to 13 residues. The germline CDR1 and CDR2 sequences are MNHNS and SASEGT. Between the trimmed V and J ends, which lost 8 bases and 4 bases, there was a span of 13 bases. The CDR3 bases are TGTGCCAGCGCCCGCAAAGGGGCAGATACGCAGTATTTT. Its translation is CASARKGADTQYF.

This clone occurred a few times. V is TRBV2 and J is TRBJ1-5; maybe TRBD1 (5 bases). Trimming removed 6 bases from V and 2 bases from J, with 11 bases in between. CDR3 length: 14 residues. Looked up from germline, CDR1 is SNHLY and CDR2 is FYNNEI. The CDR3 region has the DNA TGTGCCAGCAGGAGGGACCAGGGCAATCAGCCCCAGCATTTT. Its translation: CASRRDQGNQPQHF. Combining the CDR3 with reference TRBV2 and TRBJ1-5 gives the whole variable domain EPEVTQTPSHQVTQMGQEVILRCVPISNHLYFYWYRQILGQKVEFLVSFYNNEISEKSEIFDDQFSVERPDGSNFTLKIRSTKLEDSAMYFCASRRDQGNQPQHFGDGTRLSIL.

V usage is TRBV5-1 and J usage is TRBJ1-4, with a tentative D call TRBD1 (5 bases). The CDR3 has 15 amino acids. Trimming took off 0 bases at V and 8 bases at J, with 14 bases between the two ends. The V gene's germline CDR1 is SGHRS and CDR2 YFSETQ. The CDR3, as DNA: TGCGCCAGCAGCTTGGAAGGAGGGAACAGGGAAAAACTGTTTTTT. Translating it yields CASSLEGGNREKLFF.